This TCR beta chain is drawn from a study of cytomegalovirus exposure and HLA in healthy donors. Study-wide results and limits: Among CMV-associated TCR beta chains, most appeared HLA-restricted in a later analysis.

Germline lookup yields CDR1 MRHNA and CDR2 SNTAGT. This CDR3 has 12 amino acids. V lost 0 bases and J lost 11, with 10 bases in between. Concerning this clone itself: No antigen is known for it.

Both 60 Vbeta primers and 13 Jbeta primers went into the PCR. Profiled with immunoSEQ multiplex PCR; TCRdb holds only in-frame clones, not every one. The sample carries about 130,000 clones, about 81% recorded once. This TCR was sampled from a woman aged 25 to 39 in good health and CMV-seronegative. The sample was PBMCs. V usage is TRBV6-4 and J usage is TRBJ1-1; a weak D match, TRBD1 (6 bases). The CDR3 loop reads CASSDSGGQAFF. The CDR3 DNA sequence: TGTGCCAGCAGTGACTCAGGGGGTCAGGCTTTCTTT.